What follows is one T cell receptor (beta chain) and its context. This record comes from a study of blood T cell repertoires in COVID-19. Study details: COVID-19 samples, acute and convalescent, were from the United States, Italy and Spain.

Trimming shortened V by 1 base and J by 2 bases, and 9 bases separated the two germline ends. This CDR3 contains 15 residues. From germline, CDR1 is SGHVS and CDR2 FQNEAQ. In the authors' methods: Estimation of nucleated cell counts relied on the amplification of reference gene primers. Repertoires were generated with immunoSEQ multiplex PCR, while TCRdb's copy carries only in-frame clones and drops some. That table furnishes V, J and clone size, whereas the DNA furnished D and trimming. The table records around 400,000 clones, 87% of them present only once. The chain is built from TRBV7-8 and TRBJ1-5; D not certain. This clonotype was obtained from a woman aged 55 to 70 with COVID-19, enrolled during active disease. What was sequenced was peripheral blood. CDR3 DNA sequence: TGTGCCAGCAGCTTAGTAGCCTTGGGCAATCAGCCCCAGCATTTT. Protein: CASSLVALGNQPQHF.